Sequencing of this TCR beta chain was carried out in a study of CD8+ T cells in alopecia areata. Overall study results and limits: Lesional scalp displayed greater clonality than normal scalp, most notably in alopecia totalis/universalis.

Turning to this clone: Antigen: not known.

Treatment defined: oral pan-JAK inhibitor, 5-10 mg twice daily. Collected material from alopecia areata patients comprised lesional scalp punch biopsies and peripheral blood. The authors extracted RNA and reverse transcribed it into cDNA as the sequencing template. TCRdb's copy holds only in-frame clones and misses some; the assay was immunoSEQ multiplex PCR. The data contain around 100,000 clones, roughly three fifths of them seen just once; the ten biggest clones take up 10% to 15%. The CDR3 spans 10 residues. Per germline, CDR1 ENHRY and CDR2 SYGVKD. Deletions cut 6 bases from V and 5 bases from J, with 4 bases between.

The sample consisted of CD8+ T cells sorted from blood, taken at week 24, from a patient treated with tofacitinib. The receptor's source is a human donor with alopecia areata. The rearrangement joins TRBV10-3 to TRBJ2-5, with no clear D. The CDR3 loop reads CAIRKETQYF. CDR3 DNA: TGTGCCATCAGAAAGGAGACCCAGTACTTC.